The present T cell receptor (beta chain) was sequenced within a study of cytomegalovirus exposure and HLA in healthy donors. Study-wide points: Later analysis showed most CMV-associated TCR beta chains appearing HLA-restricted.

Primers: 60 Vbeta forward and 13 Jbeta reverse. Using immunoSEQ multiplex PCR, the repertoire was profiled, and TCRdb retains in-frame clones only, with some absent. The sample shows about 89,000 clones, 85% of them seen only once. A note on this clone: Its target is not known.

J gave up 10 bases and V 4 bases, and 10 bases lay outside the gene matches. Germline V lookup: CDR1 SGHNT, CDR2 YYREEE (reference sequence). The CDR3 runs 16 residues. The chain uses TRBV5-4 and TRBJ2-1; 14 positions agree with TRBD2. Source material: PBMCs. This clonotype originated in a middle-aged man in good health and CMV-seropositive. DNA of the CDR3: TGTGCCAGCAGCCCCGAAGGGACTAGCGGGAGTGGGGAGCAGTTCTTC. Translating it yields CASSPEGTSGSGEQFF.